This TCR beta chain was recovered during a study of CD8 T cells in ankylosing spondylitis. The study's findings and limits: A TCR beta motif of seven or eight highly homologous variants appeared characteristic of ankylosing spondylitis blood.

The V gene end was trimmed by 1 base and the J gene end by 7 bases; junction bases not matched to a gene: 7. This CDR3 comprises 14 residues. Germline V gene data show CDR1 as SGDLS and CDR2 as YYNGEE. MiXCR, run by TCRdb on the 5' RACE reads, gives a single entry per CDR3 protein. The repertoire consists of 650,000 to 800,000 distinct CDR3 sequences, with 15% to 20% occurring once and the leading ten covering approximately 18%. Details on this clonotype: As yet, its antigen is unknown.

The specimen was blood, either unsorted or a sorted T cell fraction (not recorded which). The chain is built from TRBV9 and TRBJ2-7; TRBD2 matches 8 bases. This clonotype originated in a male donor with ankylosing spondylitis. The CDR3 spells CASSVRAGVGEQYF. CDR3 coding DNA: TGTGCCAGCAGCGTACGAGCGGGAGTGGGGGAGCAGTACTTC.